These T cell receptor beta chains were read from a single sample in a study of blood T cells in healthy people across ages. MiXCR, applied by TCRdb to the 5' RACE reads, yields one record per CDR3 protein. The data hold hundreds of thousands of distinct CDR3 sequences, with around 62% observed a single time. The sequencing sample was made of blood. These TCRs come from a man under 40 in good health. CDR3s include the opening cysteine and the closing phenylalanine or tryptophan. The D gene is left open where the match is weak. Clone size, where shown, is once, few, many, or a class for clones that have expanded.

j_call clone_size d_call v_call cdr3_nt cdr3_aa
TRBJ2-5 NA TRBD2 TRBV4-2 TGTGCCAGCAGCCAAGAGCCTAGCGGGGGGCCCGGGGAGACCCAGTACTTC CASSQEPSGGPGETQYF
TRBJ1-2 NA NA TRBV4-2 TGTGCCAGCAGCCTCCCGGGGGCTCTCTATGGCTACACCTTC CASSLPGALYGYTF
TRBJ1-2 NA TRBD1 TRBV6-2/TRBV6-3 TGTGCCAGCAGCTATGGACAGGATTATGGCTACACCTTC CASSYGQDYGYTF
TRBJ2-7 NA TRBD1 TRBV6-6 TGTGCCAGCAGTTCCGACCAGGACAGGGGTCGTAACGAGCAGTACTTC CASSSDQDRGRNEQYF
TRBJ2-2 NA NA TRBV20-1 TGCAGTGCTAGAACCCGACAGTGGAAGAACACCGGGGAGCTGTTTTTT CSARTRQWKNTGELFF
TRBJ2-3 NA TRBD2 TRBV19 TGTGCCAGTGGTATAACTAGCGGTAGCATGGATACGCAGTATTTT CASGITSGSMDTQYF
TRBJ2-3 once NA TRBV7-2 TGTGCCAGCAGCCCAGACGTGAGCACAGATACGCAGTATTTT CASSPDVSTDTQYF
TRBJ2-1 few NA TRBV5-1 TGCGCCAGCAGCTGGGGGACGCACCCCAGCGGCGATGAGCAGTTCTTC CASSWGTHPSGDEQFF
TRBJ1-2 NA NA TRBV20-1 TGCAGTGCTAGAGATCAGGGATGGGATGGCTACACCTTC CSARDQGWDGYTF
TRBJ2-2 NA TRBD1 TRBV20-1 TGCAGTGCTAGTTGGGACAGGTCTTGGACCGGGGAGCTGTTTTTT CSASWDRSWTGELFF
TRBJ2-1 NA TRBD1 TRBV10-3 TGTGCCATCAGACCGGGACAGGGGCAAGGTGTCTCCTACAATGAGCAGTTCTTC CAIRPGQGQGVSYNEQFF
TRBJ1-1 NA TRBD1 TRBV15 TGTGCCACCAGCAGACACTCGGGGGACAGGGGGCGTGGAGCTTTCTTT CATSRHSGDRGRGAFF
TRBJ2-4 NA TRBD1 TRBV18 TGTGCCAGCTCACCATTTAGTCCGGACAGGGGTAACATTCAGTACTTC CASSPFSPDRGNIQYF
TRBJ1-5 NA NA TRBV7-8 TGTGCCAGCAGCTTAAGCCGGAACGTCAATCAGCCCCAGCATTTT CASSLSRNVNQPQHF
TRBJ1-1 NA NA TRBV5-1 TGCGCCAGCAGCTTGAGTCGGGTGTCCACTGAAGCTTTCTTT CASSLSRVSTEAFF
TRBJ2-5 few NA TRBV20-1 TGCAGTGCCCCTAAGATTGGGACGTTGGAGCAGTACTTC CSAPKIGTLEQYF